This T cell receptor (beta chain) comes out of a study of CXCR3-negative and CXCR3-positive naive CD8 T cells (dated by TCRdb to the late 2010s). Notes on the research overall: In total, roughly 130 million TRB reads were obtained, corresponding to roughly 1.5 +/- 0.3 million reads per library. The diversity and physicochemical repertoire analyses included eleven to twelve donors pooled from two independent experiments. For the TRBV-TRBJ cluster analysis, the naive subsets came from roughly 5 donors, while the memory cells came from 3 donors.

What the study reported, not specific to this receptor: Because surface CD5, which is linked to self-reactivity in mice, was comparable between the naive subsets, TCR interaction strength was also inferred from the physicochemical properties of TRB CDR3s. Compared with CXCR3-negative naive cells, CXCR3-positive naive cells had TRB CDR3s with higher hydrophobicity (lower Kidera factor 4), lower energy, and higher strength and volume indices. Within the same donor, TRBV-TRBJ usage looked similar between naive CXCR3-negative and CXCR3-positive cells, but memory cells had distinct patterns. Both naive subsets had comparably high repertoire diversity, while memory CD8+ T cells had much lower repertoire diversity. Freshly isolated PBMCs were used for most assays because CXCR3 expression partially decreased after cryopreservation.

Remarks on this clonotype: This clone's antigen is unknown.

The sample was run on a NextSeq 550. The Human TCR Profiling Kit (MiLaboratory) was used to make UMI-labeled 5' RACE TRB cDNA libraries. cDNA synthesis used the entire amount of extracted RNA, and PCR amplification then used the entire amount of cDNA produced. The libraries were made side by side, with each library going through the same number of PCR cycles. On the authors' methods: MIGEC and MiXCR extracted about 50,000 +/- 10,000 unique UMI-labeled TRB cDNA molecules per library, requiring at least two reads per UMI. Each library averaged around 42,000 +/- 9,900 functional in-frame TRB CDR3 nucleotide clonotypes without stop codons. After downsampling to 5000 UMI-labeled TRB molecules per sample, diversity metrics, including normalized Shannon-Wiener and Chao1, were computed in VDJtools. Clonotype-size-weighted physicochemical properties of the central five CDR3 residues (interaction energy, strength, volume and Kidera factor 4) were computed in VDJtools. TCRdb reprocessed the reads and lists each CDR3 protein sequence as a single entry, with no DNA. Clone size and V and J calls follow TCRdb, not the original study. This sample's table has entries for 100,000 to 150,000 distinct CDR3 sequences. The ten largest account for about 0.48% of the sample.

Each CD8+ T cell subset was flow-sorted in triplicate, and some 300,000 cells per subset were placed directly into RLT lysis buffer. To keep memory contaminants out, a stringent definition of naive CD8+ T cells was applied: CD45RO-CCR7+CD27+CD95-. Peripheral blood mononuclear cells were isolated from buffy coats by standard density gradient centrifugation. Naive CXCR3-negative and CXCR3-positive CD8+ T cells were flow-sorted using a FACSAria III. An RNeasy Mini Kit was used to extract total RNA from the sorted cells. The germline V gene (reference sequence) specifies SEHNR as CDR1 and FQNEAQ as CDR2. From cysteine to phenylalanine, the CDR3 is 16 amino acids long. No coding sequence is recorded.

Sequencing was carried out using naive CXCR3- CD8+ T cells from blood. The sample's cell subset or site, from its label and the paper: CD45RO-CCR7+CD27+CD95- naive CD8+ T cells lacking CXCR3 (TNR3-). The source is a human donor in good health. Some clones in this sample may be carry-over from other donors' samples. The chain couples TRBV7-9 to TRBJ2-1; checking the TCRdb D call of TRBD2 is not possible without DNA. Here the CDR3 is given as CASSAQLAGVSNEQFF.